Shown below are 15 T cell receptor beta chains from a single sample sequenced in a study of CD8+ T cells in alopecia areata. cDNA reverse transcribed from extracted RNA served as the sequencing template. TCRdb keeps only in-frame clones here, not all; method: immunoSEQ multiplex PCR. The sample shows some 120,000 clones, 50% to 60% of them seen only once. The starting material was CD4+ T cells sorted from blood, obtained at week 0. Source of these receptors: a human donor with alopecia areata.

The chain recombines TRBV7-2 with TRBJ2-5; the D call may be TRBD1 or TRBD2 (5 bases each). Per germline, CDR1 SGHTA and CDR2 FQGNSA. The CDR3 has 14 residues. V was trimmed by 5 bases and J by 2 bases, leaving 12 bases between them. CDR3 residues: CASSNAGTQETQYF. Written as DNA, the CDR3 is TGTGCCAGCAGCAATGCCGGGACGCAAGAGACCCAGTACTTC.

V gene TRBV18 combines with J gene TRBJ2-5; tentatively, D is TRBD1 or TRBD2 (5 bases each). The CDR3 consists of 14 residues. Per germline, CDR1 KGHSH and CDR2 LQKENI. The germline V and J ends were trimmed by 3 bases and 4 bases, with 12 bases remaining between them. The CDR3 region is CASSPSQGPETQYF. The CDR3, as DNA: TGTGCCAGCTCACCGTCTCAGGGACCAGAGACCCAGTACTTC.

This clone was observed a few times. The chain links TRBV30 to TRBJ2-5; 9 nucleotides align to TRBD1. CDR1 and CDR2 (germline): GTSNPN, SVGIG (reference sequence). J gave up 3 bases and V 4 bases, and 9 bases lay outside the gene matches. This CDR3 has 15 residues. The CDR3 region is CAWTRTGAGKETQYF. The CDR3 region has the DNA TGTGCCTGGACCCGGACAGGGGCCGGTAAAGAGACCCAGTACTTC.

The chain combines TRBV4-1 with TRBJ1-2; tentative D call: TRBD1 (6 bases). Trimming took off 5 bases at V and 5 bases at J, with 18 bases between the two ends. Germline lookup yields CDR1 MGHRA and CDR2 YSYEKL. CDR3 length equals 15 residues. The DNA for the CDR3 is TGCGCCAGCAGCAAAGCCCAGGGGCAACTTTATGGCTACACCTTC. It yields the protein CASSKAQGQLYGYTF.

This clone turned up a few times. V usage is TRBV5-4 and J usage is TRBJ2-7; 9 bases agree with TRBD1. CDR1 SGHNT and CDR2 YYREEE come from the germline V gene (reference sequence). J was trimmed by 4 bases and V by 4 bases; bases with no gene match: 9. The CDR3 is 15 amino acids. In nucleotides, the CDR3 is TGTGCCAGCAGCCCGCCGGACAGGGGTGTATACGAGCAGTACTTC. Translated: CASSPPDRGVYEQYF.

This clone was found once. The chain is built from TRBV30 and TRBJ2-7; 11 bases agree with TRBD1. The CDR3 has 15 amino acids. J was trimmed by 4 bases and V by 2 bases; bases with no gene match: 7. Germline V lookup: CDR1 GTSNPN, CDR2 SVGIG (reference sequence). The CDR3 bases are TGTGCCTGGAGTAGTAAGGGACAGGGGGGGTACGAGCAGTACTTC. It translates to CAWSSKGQGGYEQYF.

V usage is TRBV9 and J usage is TRBJ2-2; TRBD1 matches 7 bases. Germline lookup yields CDR1 SGDLS and CDR2 YYNGEE. The CDR3 has 15 amino acids. Trimming removed 3 bases from V and 4 bases from J; junction bases left unmatched: 6. The CDR3 DNA follows: TGTGCCAGCAGCGCTCGCTCAGGGGGCACCGGGGAGCTGTTTTTT. It specifies CASSARSGGTGELFF.

The chain carries TRBV4-1 and TRBJ1-3; 8 bases are shared with TRBD1. CDR1 is MGHRA and CDR2 is YSYEKL in the germline V gene. The CDR3 loop spans 17 amino acids. V lost 0 bases, J lost 0 bases, and 4 bases stayed unmatched. The CDR3 spells CASSQDRTGGSGNTIYF. The CDR3 region has the DNA TGCGCCAGCAGCCAAGATAGAACAGGGGGCTCTGGAAACACCATATATTTT.

This clone was picked up one time. J is TRBJ2-7 and V is TRBV20-1; TRBD1 aligns across 7 bases. Per germline, CDR1 DFQATT and CDR2 SNEGSKA (reference sequence). This CDR3 region has 11 residues. V shed 6 bases, J shed 3 bases, and the junction held 2 bases outside the gene matches. CDR3: CSARDSYEQYF. The CDR3 DNA follows: TGCAGTGCCAGGGACAGCTACGAGCAGTACTTC.

The genes are TRBV9 and TRBJ2-3; D may be TRBD2 (5 bases). Germline V CDR1 and CDR2: SGDLS, YYNGEE. Trimming cost V 4 bases and J 5 bases, with 14 bases left between them. This CDR3 contains 14 residues. The chain's CDR3 is CASSYRTPVDTQYF. The DNA of the CDR3 is TGTGCCAGCAGCTATAGGACTCCAGTAGATACGCAGTATTTT. Based on the CDR3 plus reference TRBV9 and TRBJ2-3, the full variable domain is DSGVTQTPKHLITATGQRVTLRCSPRSGDLSVYWYQQSLDQGLQFLIQYYNGEERAKGNILERFSAQQFPDLHSELNLSSLELGDSALYFCASSYRTPVDTQYFGPGTRLTVL.

This clone was detected once. The chain recombines TRBV28 with TRBJ2-5; D possibly matches TRBD1 or TRBD2 (5 bases each). The germline V gene encodes CDR1 MDHEN and CDR2 SYDVKM. CDR3 length: 15 residues. Trimming shortened V by 5 bases and J by 2 bases, and 15 bases separated the two germline ends. The CDR3 protein is CASSLRGVGQETQYF. In DNA, the CDR3 is TGTGCCAGCAGTCTGAGGGGTGTCGGACAAGAGACCCAGTACTTC.

The chain uses TRBV7-2 and TRBJ2-1, with a tentative D call TRBD2 (6 bases). This CDR3 is built from 15 residues. CDR1 is SGHTA and CDR2 is FQGNSA in the germline V gene. Trimming took 4 bases from V and 6 from J, leaving 16 bases between them. The CDR3 nucleotides read TGTGCCAGCAGCTCGAAAGTAAGGAGGGCCAATGAGCAGTTCTTC. It yields the protein CASSSKVRRANEQFF. The full variable domain, rest sourced from reference TRBV7-2 and TRBJ2-1, is GAGVSQSPSNKVTEKGKDVELRCDPISGHTALYWYRQSLGQGLEFLIYFQGNSAPDKSGLPSDRFSAERTGGSVSTLTIQRTQQEDSAVYLCASSSKVRRANEQFFGPGTRLTVL.

This chain joins TRBV15 and TRBJ1-2; no clear D gene. The CDR3 has 13 amino acids. V lost 0 bases to trimming and J lost 5 bases, with 7 bases between them. Germline V gene sequence: CDR1 LNHNV, CDR2 YYDKDF (reference sequence). CDR3 sequence: CATSRDQLYGYTF. The CDR3 DNA reads TGTGCCACCAGCAGAGATCAGTTATATGGCTACACCTTC.

The CDR3 coding sequence is TGTGCCACTGGGGACAGAGAGAGCAATCAGCCCCAGCATTTT. Its translation is CATGDRESNQPQHF. The rearrangement joins TRBV10-3 to TRBJ1-5; 7 bases fit TRBD1. The CDR3 extends over 14 amino acids. V lost 10 bases, J lost 1 base, and 7 bases stayed unmatched. Per germline, CDR1 ENHRY and CDR2 SYGVKD.

J is TRBJ1-6 and V is TRBV25-1; 7 bases are a match to TRBD1. V shed 6 bases and J 6 bases; nucleotides not matched to a gene: 8. The CDR3 is 15 residues long. CDR1 is MGHDK, CDR2 SYGVNS, per germline. The CDR3 nucleotides are TGTGCCAGCAGCCCCATGACAGGGAGTAATTCACCCCTCCACTTT. This translates into CASSPMTGSNSPLHF.